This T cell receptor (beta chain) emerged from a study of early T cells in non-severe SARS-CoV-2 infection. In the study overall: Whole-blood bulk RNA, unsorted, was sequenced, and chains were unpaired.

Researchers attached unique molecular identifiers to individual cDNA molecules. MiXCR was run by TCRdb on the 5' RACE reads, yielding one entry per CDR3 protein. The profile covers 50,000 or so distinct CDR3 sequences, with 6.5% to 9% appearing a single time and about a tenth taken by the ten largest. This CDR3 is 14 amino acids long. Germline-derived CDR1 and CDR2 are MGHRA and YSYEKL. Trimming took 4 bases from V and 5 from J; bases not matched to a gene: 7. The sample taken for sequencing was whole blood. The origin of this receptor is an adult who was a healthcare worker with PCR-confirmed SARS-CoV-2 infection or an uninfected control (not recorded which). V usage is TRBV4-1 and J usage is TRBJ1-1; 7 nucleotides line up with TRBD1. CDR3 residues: CASSLKQGGTEAFF. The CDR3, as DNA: TGCGCCAGCAGCCTCAAGCAGGGGGGGACTGAAGCTTTCTTT.